One sample yielded the 21 T cell receptor beta chains listed below, sequenced in a study of blood T cell repertoires in COVID-19. Produced via immunoSEQ multiplex PCR; TCRdb's table is partial and in-frame only. The repertoire consists of roughly 120,000 clones, with roughly 82% occurring once and the leading ten covering 16%. Sequencing was performed on peripheral blood. These receptor sequences come from a woman in her sixties or seventies with acute or convalescent COVID-19.

The DNA for the CDR3 is TGTGCCAGCGCGTTGTCTTTTTCTAGCACAGATACGCAGTATTTT. Translation gives CASALSFSSTDTQYF. The chain recombines TRBV27 with TRBJ2-3; D gene ambiguous. This CDR3 contains 15 residues. The V end was cut by 8 bases, the J end by 0 bases, with 15 bases between. Germline V gene lookup returns CDR1 MNHEY and CDR2 SMNVEV (reference sequence).

This clone was picked up a small number of times. This chain links TRBV7-8 with TRBJ1-1; no firm D call. This CDR3 is built from 14 residues. Germline CDR1 SGHVS, CDR2 FQNEAQ. Deletions cut 1 base from V and 5 bases from J, with 11 bases between. The CDR3 nucleotides read TGTGCCAGCAGCTTAGTCCCGGGGTTAACTGAAGCTTTCTTT. Amino acid sequence: CASSLVPGLTEAFF. Full variable domain (missing parts from reference TRBV7-8 and TRBJ1-1): GAGVSQSPRYKVAKRGQDVALRCDPISGHVSLFWYQQALGQGPEFLTYFQNEAQLDKSGLPSDRFFAERPEGSVSTLKIQRTQQEDSAVYLCASSLVPGLTEAFFGQGTRLTVV.

This chain links TRBV27 with TRBJ2-7; D gene ambiguous. V was cut by 6 bases and J by 0 bases, with 15 bases left in between. Per germline, CDR1 MNHEY and CDR2 SMNVEV (reference sequence). This CDR3 region has 15 residues. CDR3 amino acids: CASRLLAASSYEQYF. The CDR3, as DNA: TGTGCCAGCAGACTACTGGCTGCAAGCTCCTACGAGCAGTACTTC.

This clone came up a few times. The V call is TRBV6-5, the J call TRBJ2-7; 7 bases map to TRBD1. V trimming: 2 bases; J trimming: 7 bases; junction bases outside the gene matches: 8. The germline V gene has CDR1 MNHEY and CDR2 SVGAGI. The CDR3 loop spans 14 amino acids. The CDR3 loop reads CASSYNRGEGEQYF. In DNA form, the CDR3 reads TGTGCCAGCAGTTACAACAGGGGAGAAGGGGAGCAGTACTTC.

The chain links TRBV7-2 to TRBJ2-1; TRBD1 aligns across 8 bases. From germline, CDR1 is SGHTA and CDR2 FQGNSA. CDR3 length equals 14 residues. V shed 10 bases, J shed 7 bases, and the junction held 12 bases outside the gene matches. The CDR3, as DNA: TGTGCCACAAGCAGGGGGCGAAGTTTGAATGAGCAGTTCTTC. Its translation: CATSRGRSLNEQFF.

V and J are TRBV16 and TRBJ1-3, with 7 bases aligning to TRBD1. The CDR3 has 15 amino acids. The germline V gene has CDR1 KGHSY and CDR2 FQNENV. The trim removed 0 bases at V and 7 bases at J, leaving 6 bases unmatched. DNA of the CDR3: TGTGCCAGCAGCCAATCGCCAGGGGGTGATAACACCATATATTTT. It is translated as CASSQSPGGDNTIYF.

The J gene is TRBJ2-7, the V gene TRBV6-2 or TRBV6-3; possible D gene TRBD1, 5 bases. Germline CDR1 MNHEY, CDR2 SVGEGT. CDR3 length: 14 residues. V lost 4 bases and J lost 9, with 19 bases in between. The CDR3 DNA sequence: TGTGCCAGCAGTTTCCGGACACTTCTACGACGGCAGTACTTC. This gives the protein CASSFRTLLRRQYF.

The rearrangement uses TRBV13 and TRBJ2-1, with a weak D call TRBD2 (5 bases). Trimming took off 8 bases at V and 0 bases at J, with 8 bases between the two ends. Per the germline V gene, CDR1 is PRHDT and CDR2 is FYEKMQ (reference sequence). The CDR3 runs 13 residues. The CDR3 bases are TGTGCCAGCGGGAGCGCCTCCTACAATGAGCAGTTCTTC. This sequence encodes CASGSASYNEQFF.

The CDR3 region is CASSLARGADMNTEAFF. For the CDR3, the DNA is TGCGCCAGCAGCTTGGCCCGGGGGGCAGATATGAACACTGAAGCTTTCTTT. The gene calls are TRBV5-1 and TRBJ1-1; possibly TRBD1 for D (6 bases). The ends were cut back, 0 bases at V and 0 bases at J, with 15 bases in the middle. This CDR3 has 17 amino acids. Germline V gene data show CDR1 as SGHRS and CDR2 as YFSETQ.

This clone appeared a few times. The chain joins TRBV6-6 to TRBJ1-5; maybe TRBD1 (6 bases). CDR1 MNHNY and CDR2 SVGAGI come from the germline V gene (reference sequence). The V and J ends lost 5 bases and 6 bases respectively, with 14 bases between them. The CDR3 is 14 amino acids. As DNA, the CDR3 is TGTGCCAGCAGTCGAGCGGGGGCGGGTCAGCCCCAGCATTTT. Protein product: CASSRAGAGQPQHF.

This chain joins TRBV2 and TRBJ1-2; 9 bases map to TRBD1. The CDR3 is made up of 15 amino acids. V lost 5 bases to trimming and J lost 7 bases; unmatched junction nucleotides: 11. Germline V gene data show CDR1 as SNHLY and CDR2 as FYNNEI. CDR3 amino acids: CASSPSTGGAGGYTF. CDR3 coding DNA: TGTGCCAGCAGTCCTAGTACAGGGGGCGCGGGTGGCTACACCTTC.

The chain employs TRBV15 and TRBJ2-3; no clear D gene. V was trimmed by 2 bases and J by 1 base, leaving 10 bases between them. CDR1 and CDR2 from the germline V gene are LNHNV and YYDKDF (reference sequence). CDR3 length equals 15 residues. The CDR3: CATSRPVRGTDTQYF. CDR3 DNA: TGTGCCACCAGCAGACCGGTCCGGGGCACAGATACGCAGTATTTT. Full variable domain (remainder filled in from reference TRBV15 and TRBJ2-3): DAMVIQNPRYQVTQFGKPVTLSCSQTLNHNVMYWYQQKSSQAPKLLFHYYDKDFNNEADTPDNFQSRRPNTSFCFLDIRSPGLGDTAMYLCATSRPVRGTDTQYFGPGTRLTVL.

The chain recombines TRBV11-3 with TRBJ2-7; 7 bases are shared with TRBD1. The CDR3 loop spans 19 amino acids. V trimming: 6 bases; J trimming: 3 bases; junction bases outside the gene matches: 23. Per the germline V gene, CDR1 is SGHNT and CDR2 is YENEEA. The CDR3 here is CASSQSLFGPGQTLYEQYF. The CDR3 nucleotides are TGTGCCAGCAGTCAAAGCTTATTTGGACCGGGACAGACACTCTACGAGCAGTACTTC. Filled out from reference TRBV11-3 and TRBJ2-7, the complete variable domain reads EAGVVQSPRYKIIEKKQPVAFWCNPISGHNTLYWYLQNLGQGPELLIRYENEEAVDDSQLPKDRFSAERLKGVDSTLKIQPAELGDSAVYLCASSQSLFGPGQTLYEQYFGPGTRLTVT.

This clone was seen once. This chain connects TRBV19 to TRBJ1-2; D might be TRBD1 (5 bases). This CDR3 spans 14 amino acids. CDR1 and CDR2 (germline): LNHDA, SQIVND (reference sequence). Trimming cost V 5 bases and J 3 bases, with 13 bases left between them. The CDR3 DNA reads as TGTGCCAGTAGTCGAAACCGGGGGGACTATGGCTACACCTTC. Its translation is CASSRNRGDYGYTF.

The chain links TRBV19 to TRBJ1-2; 10 positions agree with TRBD1. V was pared by 4 bases and J by 5 bases, with 4 bases of the junction left unmatched. The CDR3 is 14 residues long. Looked up from germline, CDR1 is LNHDA and CDR2 is SQIVND (reference sequence). CDR3 region: CASSSDRGHYGYTF. The CDR3 region has the DNA TGTGCCAGTAGTAGTGACAGGGGGCATTATGGCTACACCTTC.

This chain connects TRBV28 to TRBJ2-1; 11 nucleotides agree with TRBD2. Per the germline V gene, CDR1 is MDHEN and CDR2 is SYDVKM. The junction had 8 bases not matched to a gene; V was cut back by 6 bases and J by 7 bases. This CDR3 spans 15 amino acids. The DNA of the CDR3 is TGTGCCAGCAGGGTAGCGGGGGGGGCTACAAATGAGCAGTTCTTC. This gives the protein CASRVAGGATNEQFF.

V and J are TRBV6-6 and TRBJ1-6; D gene uncertain. This CDR3 contains 16 residues. Germline V gene data show CDR1 as MNHNY and CDR2 as SVGAGI (reference sequence). Trimming took 0 bases from V and 7 from J, leaving 13 bases between them. This chain's CDR3 is CASSYSKPGPNSPLHF. CDR3 sequence (DNA): TGTGCCAGCAGTTACTCGAAGCCTGGGCCCAATTCACCCCTCCACTTT.

This chain uses TRBV7-3 with TRBJ2-5; TRBD2 agrees at 9 bases. Germline lookup yields CDR1 SGHTA and CDR2 FQGTGA. The CDR3 covers 14 residues. The junction had 5 bases not matched to a gene; V was cut back by 5 bases and J by 4 bases. CDR3 DNA: TGTGCCAGCAGCCCGGGACTAGCCCCAGAGACCCAGTACTTC. This gives the protein CASSPGLAPETQYF.

CDR3 DNA: TGCGCCAGCAGCCAAGAGGGCAATACCTACAATGAGCAGTTCTTC. Its translation is CASSQEGNTYNEQFF. The V call is TRBV4-3, the J call TRBJ2-1; D gene ambiguous. V was pared by 0 bases and J by 2 bases, with 8 bases between. Looked up from germline, CDR1 is LGHNA and CDR2 is YSLEER. CDR3 length equals 15 residues.

This clone came up many times. The gene calls are TRBV19 and TRBJ1-4; weak D call: TRBD1 (6 bases). Looked up from germline, CDR1 is LNHDA and CDR2 is SQIVND (reference sequence). The CDR3 length is 14 residues. The V and J ends lost 6 bases and 7 bases respectively, with 15 bases between them. The CDR3 DNA is TGTGCCAGTAGCGAGGGGGAAACGACTGAAAAACTGTTTTTT. Translation gives CASSEGETTEKLFF.

Remarks on this clone: At the DNA level, this CDR3 is encoded by other sequences in the same sample as well. This chain joins TRBV7-3 and TRBJ2-5, with 8 bases aligning to TRBD2. The CDR3 has 13 amino acids. V dropped 5 bases and J dropped 5; count of bases not matched to a gene: 4. Germline V gene sequence: CDR1 SGHTA, CDR2 FQGTGA. DNA of the CDR3: TGTGCCAGCAGCCCCCGGGGGGGCGAGACCCAGTACTTC. As protein: CASSPRGGETQYF.